This entry features one T cell receptor (beta chain) sequence. The entry originates in a study of cytomegalovirus exposure and HLA in healthy donors. The CDR3 extends over 15 amino acids. Germline V gives CDR1 MNHNS, CDR2 SASEGT. V was clipped by 6 bases and J by 4 bases; unmatched bases: 6. PCR was performed using 60 Vbeta and 13 Jbeta primers. Sequencing was performed with immunoSEQ multiplex PCR; in TCRdb, only in-frame clones are kept and a portion is missing. The sample carries approximately 88,000 clones, about three quarters recorded once. Sequenced input: PBMCs. The chain has TRBV6-1 and TRBJ1-2, with 12 bases matching TRBD1. The sequence was obtained from a man between 50 and 59 years old in good health and CMV-seropositive. In DNA, the CDR3 is TGTGCCAGCAGAGCCGGGACAGGGGGCGCCTATGGCTACACCTTC. Amino acid sequence: CASRAGTGGAYGYTF.